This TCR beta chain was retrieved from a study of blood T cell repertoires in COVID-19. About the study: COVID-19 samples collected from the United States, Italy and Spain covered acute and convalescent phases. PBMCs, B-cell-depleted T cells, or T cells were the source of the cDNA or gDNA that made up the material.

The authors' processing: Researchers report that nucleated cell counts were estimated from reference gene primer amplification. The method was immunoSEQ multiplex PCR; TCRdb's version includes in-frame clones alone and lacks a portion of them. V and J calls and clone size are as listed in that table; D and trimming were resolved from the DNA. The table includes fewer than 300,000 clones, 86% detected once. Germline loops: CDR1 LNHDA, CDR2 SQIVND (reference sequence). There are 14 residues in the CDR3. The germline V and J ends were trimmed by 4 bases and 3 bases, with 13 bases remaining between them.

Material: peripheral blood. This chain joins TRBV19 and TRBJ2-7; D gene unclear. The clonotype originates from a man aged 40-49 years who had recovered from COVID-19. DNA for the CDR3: TGTGCCAGTAGTACCCACTCGGTAAGCTACGAGCAGTACTTC. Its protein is CASSTHSVSYEQYF.